What follows are 9 T cell receptor beta chains derived from one specimen sequenced in a study of blood T cell repertoires in COVID-19. Assay: immunoSEQ multiplex PCR; the TCRdb copy retains only in-frame clones and omits some. The profile covers under 350,000 clones, with about nine tenths appearing a single time and over 2.5% taken by the ten largest. The sample was PBMCs or T cells enriched from blood (not recorded which). Receptors originate from a woman between 18 and 29 years old who had recovered from COVID-19.

V is TRBV6-2 or TRBV6-3 and J is TRBJ2-7; 10 bases match TRBD2. Germline V gene sequence: CDR1 MNHEY, CDR2 SVGEGT. The CDR3 contains 16 residues. The V segment lost 5 bases and the J segment 3 bases; nucleotides outside the gene matches: 10. The CDR3 nucleotides read TGTGCCAGCAGTCCAAAGTCGCCTAGCGGGAGCTACGAGCAGTACTTC. This sequence encodes CASSPKSPSGSYEQYF.

The J gene is TRBJ1-1, the V gene TRBV3-1 (or the pseudogene TRBV3-2); 7 nucleotides agree with TRBD1. In germline, CDR1 is LGHDT, CDR2 YNNKEL (reference sequence). CDR3 size: 15 residues. The trim removed 4 bases at V and 5 bases at J, leaving 10 bases unmatched. Written as DNA, the CDR3 is TGTGCCAGCAGCCCCGACCGCTTCAGGGGGACTGAAGCTTTCTTT. Translating it yields CASSPDRFRGTEAFF.

This chain connects TRBV27 to TRBJ2-7; 7 bases line up with TRBD1. The germline CDR1 and CDR2 sequences are MNHEY and SMNVEV (reference sequence). The trim removed 6 bases at V and 2 bases at J, leaving 10 bases unmatched. The CDR3 totals 15 residues. The CDR3 loop reads CASSPSGQQPYEQYF. The CDR3 DNA follows: TGTGCCAGCAGCCCATCGGGACAGCAACCCTACGAGCAGTACTTC.

Only a few counts were recorded for this clone. The chain recombines TRBV5-5 with TRBJ1-1; 8 positions agree with TRBD1. V dropped 4 bases and J dropped 2; count of bases not matched to a gene: 7. From germline, CDR1 is SGHKS and CDR2 YYEKEE (reference sequence). The CDR3 covers 15 residues. The CDR3 nucleotides are TGTGCCAGCAGCCCGAGGACAGGGCCCAACACTGAAGCTTTCTTT. It yields the protein CASSPRTGPNTEAFF.

The rearrangement uses TRBV5-8 and TRBJ1-1; maybe TRBD1 (6 bases). V lost 4 bases to trimming and J lost 5 bases, with 21 bases between them. CDR1 and CDR2 (germline): SGHTS, YDEGEE. This CDR3 has 16 amino acids. The CDR3 is CASSPLPTGLETEAFF. The CDR3 nucleotides read TGTGCCAGCAGCCCTCTACCCACAGGGTTGGAGACTGAAGCTTTCTTT.

The chain has TRBV28 and TRBJ2-5; D unclear. CDR3 length equals 10 residues. V was trimmed by 3 bases and J by 10 bases, leaving 6 bases between them. Per germline, CDR1 MDHEN and CDR2 SYDVKM. The CDR3 bases are TGTGCCAGCAGTTTCGGGTTCCAGTACTTC. It translates to CASSFGFQYF.

The chain joins TRBV5-4 to TRBJ2-3, with D possibly being TRBD2 (6 bases). Trimming shortened V by 4 bases and J by 2 bases, and 11 bases separated the two germline ends. Germline-derived CDR1 and CDR2 are SGHNT and YYREEE (reference sequence). This CDR3 spans 14 amino acids. The CDR3 region has the DNA TGTGCCAGCAGCGGCAGCGGGCCCACAGATACGCAGTATTTT. This codes for CASSGSGPTDTQYF. Looking up the rest from reference TRBV5-4 and TRBJ2-3 gives the full variable domain: ETGVTQSPTHLIKTRGQQVTLRCSSQSGHNTVSWYQQALGQGPQFIFQYYREEENGRGNFPPRFSGLQFPNYSSELNVNALELDDSALYLCASSGSGPTDTQYFGPGTRLTVL.

The rearrangement uses TRBV27 and TRBJ1-5; D call uncertain. The CDR3 totals 19 residues. V was pared by 0 bases and J by 0 bases, with 18 bases between. Germline CDR1 and CDR2: MNHEY and SMNVEV (reference sequence). CDR3 sequence (DNA): TGTGCCAGCAGTTTATCAGGGTTGGCAGGCGACTATAGCAATCAGCCCCAGCATTTT. Its protein product is CASSLSGLAGDYSNQPQHF.

CDR3 loop: CASSQGGSLRHYGYTF. CDR3 DNA: TGCGCCAGCAGCCAAGGAGGAAGTCTTCGCCACTATGGCTACACCTTC. The rearrangement uses TRBV4-3 and TRBJ1-2, with D hard to call. The CDR3 totals 16 residues. Germline-derived CDR1 and CDR2 are LGHNA and YSLEER. The V and J ends lost 1 base and 3 bases respectively, with 15 bases between them.